A single sample gave rise to the 10 T cell receptor beta chains below, sequenced in a study of T-cell reconstitution after alpha-beta-depleted transplantation in children. During its preparation, the TCRbeta library received unique molecular identifiers. TCRdb reprocessed the PCR reads with MiXCR, giving one entry per CDR3 protein. Altogether more than 400,000 distinct CDR3 sequences are present, roughly 43% being singletons, with the ten largest covering around a quarter. This material consisted of PBMCs, taken before TCRalphabeta/CD19-depleted stem cell transplant. All receptors come from a girl aged 2-10 years with aplastic anemia, due to receive a stem cell transplant.

This clonotype was observed a handful of times. V gene TRBV20-1 combines with J gene TRBJ2-6; the D gene is possibly TRBD1 (5 bases). CDR1 is DFQATT, CDR2 SNEGSKA, per germline (reference sequence). V lost 5 bases and J 2 bases, leaving 10 bases between the germline ends. The CDR3 is 14 residues long. The CDR3 loop is CSAPGYPGANVLTF. The CDR3 DNA follows: TGCAGTGCTCCAGGGTACCCTGGGGCCAACGTCCTGACTTTC.

This sequence joins TRBV11-1 and TRBJ2-7; maybe TRBD1 (6 bases). Germline V gene lookup returns CDR1 SGHAT and CDR2 FQDESV (reference sequence). The CDR3 is made up of 15 amino acids. V shed 2 bases and J shed 4 bases, with 15 bases lying between them. The CDR3 is CASSLMGALTYEQYF. In nucleotides, the CDR3 is TGTGCCAGCAGCTTAATGGGGGCCTTGACGTACGAGCAGTACTTC.

This clonotype has a handful of counts. This chain uses TRBV7-6 with TRBJ2-1; D gene uncertain. CDR1 SGHVS and CDR2 FNYEAQ come from the germline V gene. The CDR3 spans 18 residues. V was clipped by 5 bases and J by 0 bases, with 20 bases between them. For the CDR3, the DNA is TGTGCCAGCAGCCCACGGGTCCAGATTTACAGCTCCTACAATGAGCAGTTCTTC. Translation: CASSPRVQIYSSYNEQFF.

The sample holds many counts of this clonotype. CDR3 nucleotide sequence: TGCGCCAGCAGCCCGCGTGCCGCGAGATGGGCAGGAACCTACGAGCAGTACTTC. This translates into CASSPRAARWAGTYEQYF. The rearrangement joins TRBV5-1 to TRBJ2-7, with no clear D. This CDR3 spans 18 amino acids. Germline CDR1 and CDR2: SGHRS and YFSETQ. V lost 4 bases to trimming and J lost 2 bases, with 25 bases between them. Using reference TRBV5-1 and TRBJ2-7 for the parts outside the CDR3, the full variable domain is KAGVTQTPRYLIKTRGQQVTLSCSPISGHRSVSWYQQTPGQGLQFLFEYFSETQRNKGNFPGRFSGRQFSNSRSEMNVSTLELGDSALYLCASSPRAARWAGTYEQYFGPGTRLTVT.

The chain is built from TRBV5-1 and TRBJ2-1; D ambiguous. The CDR3 contains 12 residues. Trimming left V 2 bases short and J 12 bases short, with 12 bases between. Germline assignment: CDR1 SGHRS and CDR2 YFSETQ. In nucleotides, the CDR3 is TGCGCCAGCAGCTTTCTGGCAGTAGGGCAGTTCTTC. Encoded protein: CASSFLAVGQFF.

The chain couples TRBV5-1 to TRBJ1-5, with 9 bases that match TRBD1. Trimming removed 1 base from V and 1 base from J; junction bases left unmatched: 0. CDR3 length equals 15 residues. Germline lookup yields CDR1 SGHRS and CDR2 YFSETQ. For the CDR3, the DNA is TGCGCCAGCAGCTTGACAGGGGGCAGCAATCAGCCCCAGCATTTT. Translated, it gives CASSLTGGSNQPQHF. Full variable domain (missing parts from reference TRBV5-1 and TRBJ1-5): KAGVTQTPRYLIKTRGQQVTLSCSPISGHRSVSWYQQTPGQGLQFLFEYFSETQRNKGNFPGRFSGRQFSNSRSEMNVSTLELGDSALYLCASSLTGGSNQPQHFGDGTRLSIL.

The chain employs TRBV20-1 and TRBJ1-2; no clear D. CDR3 size: 12 residues. Germline loops: CDR1 DFQATT, CDR2 SNEGSKA (reference sequence). The V end was cut by 3 bases, the J end by 0 bases, with 5 bases between. The CDR3 nucleotides are TGCAGTGCTAGGGACGCTAACTATGGCTACACCTTC. Translated: CSARDANYGYTF.

This clonotype showed up many times. J is TRBJ1-6 and V is TRBV12-3 or TRBV12-4; the D is unclear. Deletions cut 6 bases from V and 6 bases from J, with 6 bases between. CDR3 length: 12 residues. DNA for the CDR3: TGTGCCAGCAGGCTGCCTAATTCACCCCTCCACTTT. Amino acid sequence: CASRLPNSPLHF.

The chain joins TRBV7-9 to TRBJ2-2, with 7 nucleotides matching TRBD1. The J segment lost 3 bases and the V segment lost 5 bases, leaving 9 bases of the junction unmatched. The CDR3 contains 16 residues. Per germline, CDR1 SEHNR and CDR2 FQNEAQ (reference sequence). The chain's CDR3 is CASSTGAFADTGELFF. CDR3 bases: TGTGCCAGCAGCACAGGGGCGTTCGCGGACACCGGGGAGCTGTTTTTT. The entire variable domain, with the rest obtained from reference TRBV7-9 and TRBJ2-2, is as follows: DTGVSQNPRHKITKRGQNVTFRCDPISEHNRLYWYRQTLGQGPEFLTYFQNEAQLEKSRLLSDRFSAERPKGSFSTLEIQRTEQGDSAMYLCASSTGAFADTGELFFGEGSRLTVL.

The J gene is TRBJ2-5, the V gene TRBV27, with TRBD1 matching 8 bases. This CDR3 region has 14 residues. The junction had 10 bases not matched to a gene; V was cut back by 6 bases and J by 7 bases. Germline assignment: CDR1 MNHEY and CDR2 SMNVEV (reference sequence). CDR3 loop: CASSPDRGLRTQYF. The CDR3 DNA sequence: TGTGCCAGCAGCCCAGACAGGGGCCTAAGGACCCAGTACTTC.